The clone carrying this TCR beta chain was observed at least ten times. Its antigen is undetermined. The CDR3 is made up of 15 amino acids. Germline lookup yields CDR1 SGHTA and CDR2 FQGNSA. V dropped 5 bases and J dropped 4; count of bases not matched to a gene: 6. The data stem from a study of T cell repertoires in cytomegalovirus infection. Study-wide context: Both a matching HLA type and CMV infection were indicated by public TCR beta signatures. General observations from the study: Totalled public TCR beta family frequency picked out people who carried CMV plus the relevant HLA. Ex vivo, HLA-C-restricted CMV-specific TCR beta clonotypes prevailed over the rest of the response.

TCRdb fed the reads into MiXCR, producing one record per CDR3 protein. The sample carries roughly 500,000 distinct CDR3 sequences, about 17% recorded once. Sequencing input: CD8+ T cells from PBMCs. The genes are TRBV7-2 and TRBJ1-5, with 9 positions matching TRBD1. The clonotype originates from a human donor in good health (CMV status not recorded). Some clones in this sample may be carry-over from other donors' samples. The CDR3 sequence: CASSLYRGLNQPQHF. The CDR3 DNA is TGTGCCAGCAGCCTATACAGGGGGCTTAATCAGCCCCAGCATTTT. The full variable domain, with the rest looked up from reference TRBV7-2 and TRBJ1-5, is GAGVSQSPSNKVTEKGKDVELRCDPISGHTALYWYRQSLGQGLEFLIYFQGNSAPDKSGLPSDRFSAERTGGSVSTLTIQRTQQEDSAVYLCASSLYRGLNQPQHFGDGTRLSIL.